This TCR beta chain stems from a study of T cell clones after liver transplantation. At the level of the study: Three of eight recipients were HCV-positive; others had non-autoimmune, non-viral indications.

Looked up from germline, CDR1 is SGHNT and CDR2 is YYREEE (reference sequence). The ends were cut back, 0 bases at V and 0 bases at J, with 9 bases in the middle. This CDR3 has 15 residues. Produced via immunoSEQ multiplex PCR; TCRdb's table is partial and in-frame only. In the table there are approximately 70,000 clones, around four fifths of which are singletons. The sample consisted of CD4+ T cells from blood, taken 48 to 50 months after liver transplant. The chain carries TRBV5-4 and TRBJ1-1, with D maybe TRBD1 (5 bases). This clonotype originated in a human patient who received a liver transplant. These T cells may partly come from the graft donor. The chain's CDR3 is CASSLGKGLNTEAFF. The DNA for the CDR3 is TGTGCCAGCAGCTTGGGAAAGGGGCTGAACACTGAAGCTTTCTTT.